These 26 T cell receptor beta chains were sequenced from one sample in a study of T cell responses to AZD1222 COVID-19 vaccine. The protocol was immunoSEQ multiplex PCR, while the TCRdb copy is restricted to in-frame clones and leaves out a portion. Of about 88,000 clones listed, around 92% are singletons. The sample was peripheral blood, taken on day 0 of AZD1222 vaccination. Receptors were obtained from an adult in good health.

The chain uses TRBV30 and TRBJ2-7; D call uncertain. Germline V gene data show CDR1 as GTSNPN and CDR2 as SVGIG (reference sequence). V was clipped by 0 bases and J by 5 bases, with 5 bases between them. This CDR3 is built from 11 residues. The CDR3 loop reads CAWSVRDEQYF. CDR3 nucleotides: TGTGCCTGGAGTGTACGGGACGAGCAGTACTTC.

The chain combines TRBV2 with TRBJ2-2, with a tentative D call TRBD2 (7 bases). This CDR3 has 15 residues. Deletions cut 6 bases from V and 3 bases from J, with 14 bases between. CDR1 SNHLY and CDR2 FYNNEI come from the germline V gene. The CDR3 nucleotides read TGTGCCAGCAGGGGGGCTAGCGGATACACCGGGGAGCTGTTTTTT. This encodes CASRGASGYTGELFF.

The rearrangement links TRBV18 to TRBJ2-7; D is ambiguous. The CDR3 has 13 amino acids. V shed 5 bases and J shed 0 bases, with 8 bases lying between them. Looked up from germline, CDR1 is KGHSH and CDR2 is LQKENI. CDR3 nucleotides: TGTGCCAGCTCAAGAAGGGACTCCTACGAGCAGTACTTC. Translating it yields CASSRRDSYEQYF.

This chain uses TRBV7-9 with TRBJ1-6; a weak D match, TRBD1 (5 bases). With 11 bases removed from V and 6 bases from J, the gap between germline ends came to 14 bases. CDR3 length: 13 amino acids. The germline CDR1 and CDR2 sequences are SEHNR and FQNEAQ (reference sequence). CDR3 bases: TGTGCCGGGAGGGGTGGGACTAATTCACCCCTCCACTTT. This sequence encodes CAGRGGTNSPLHF.

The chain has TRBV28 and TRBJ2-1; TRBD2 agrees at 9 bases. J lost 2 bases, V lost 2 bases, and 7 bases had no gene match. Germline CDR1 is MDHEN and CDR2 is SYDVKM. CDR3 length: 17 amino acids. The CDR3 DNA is TGTGCCAGCAGTTTACTAGCGGGGTCAACCGCCTACAATGAGCAGTTCTTC. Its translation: CASSLLAGSTAYNEQFF.

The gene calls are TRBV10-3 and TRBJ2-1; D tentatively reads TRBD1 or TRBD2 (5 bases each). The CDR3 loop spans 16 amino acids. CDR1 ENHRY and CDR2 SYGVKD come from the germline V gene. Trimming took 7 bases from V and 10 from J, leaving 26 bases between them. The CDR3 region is CAITRARDASPWEQFF. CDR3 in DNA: TGTGCCATCACAAGAGCCCGGGACGCGTCGCCATGGGAGCAGTTCTTC.

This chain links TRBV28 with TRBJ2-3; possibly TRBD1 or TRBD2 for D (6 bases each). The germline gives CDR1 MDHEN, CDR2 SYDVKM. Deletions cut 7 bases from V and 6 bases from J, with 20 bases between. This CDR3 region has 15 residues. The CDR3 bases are TGTGCCAGCACCGTTCTCCAAGGAGGGGGGGATACGCAGTATTTT. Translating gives CASTVLQGGGDTQYF. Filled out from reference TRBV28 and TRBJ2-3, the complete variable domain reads DVKVTQSSRYLVKRTGEKVFLECVQDMDHENMFWYRQDPGLGLRLIYFSYDVKMKEKGDIPEGYSVSREKKERFSLILESASTNQTSMYLCASTVLQGGGDTQYFGPGTRLTVL.

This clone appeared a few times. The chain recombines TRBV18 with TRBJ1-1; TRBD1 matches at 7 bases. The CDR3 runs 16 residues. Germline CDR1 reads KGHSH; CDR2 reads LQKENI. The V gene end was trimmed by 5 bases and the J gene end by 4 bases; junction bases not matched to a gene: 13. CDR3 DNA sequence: TGTGCCAGCTCAGCGAACGCTCAGGGGGGCAGCACTGAAGCTTTCTTT. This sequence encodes CASSANAQGGSTEAFF.

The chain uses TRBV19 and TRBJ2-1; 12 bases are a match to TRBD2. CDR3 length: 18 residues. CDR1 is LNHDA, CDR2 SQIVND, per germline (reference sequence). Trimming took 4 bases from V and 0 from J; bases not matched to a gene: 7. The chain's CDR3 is CASSRGPSGRGSYNEQFF. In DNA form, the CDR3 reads TGTGCCAGTAGTAGGGGGCCTAGCGGGAGGGGCTCCTACAATGAGCAGTTCTTC.

CDR3 in amino acids: CASSPPGSTSYNEQFF. CDR3 DNA: TGTGCCAGCAGCCCCCCAGGGTCTACCTCCTACAATGAGCAGTTCTTC. The genes are TRBV7-8 and TRBJ2-1, with a weak D call TRBD1 (5 bases). The CDR3 length is 16 residues. V was clipped by 5 bases and J by 0 bases, with 14 bases between them. Germline CDR1 and CDR2: SGHVS and FQNEAQ.

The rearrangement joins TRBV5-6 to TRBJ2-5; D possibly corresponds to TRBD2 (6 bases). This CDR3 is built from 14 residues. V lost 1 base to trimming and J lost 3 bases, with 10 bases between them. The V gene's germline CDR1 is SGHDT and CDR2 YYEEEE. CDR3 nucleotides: TGTGCCAGCAGCTTGTTATCTAGCGAAGAGACCCAGTACTTC. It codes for CASSLLSSEETQYF.

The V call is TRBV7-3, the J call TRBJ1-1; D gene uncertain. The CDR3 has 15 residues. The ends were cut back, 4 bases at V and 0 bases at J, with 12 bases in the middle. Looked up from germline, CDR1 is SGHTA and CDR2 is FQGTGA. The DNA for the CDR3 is TGTGCCAGCAGCTACTCTGCGGGAATGAACACTGAAGCTTTCTTT. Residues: CASSYSAGMNTEAFF.

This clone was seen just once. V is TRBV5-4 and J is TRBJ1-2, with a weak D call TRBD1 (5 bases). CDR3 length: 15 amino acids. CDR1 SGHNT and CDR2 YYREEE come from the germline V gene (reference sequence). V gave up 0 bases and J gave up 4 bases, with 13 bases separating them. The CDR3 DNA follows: TGTGCCAGCAGCTTGGAGGGGCGGGGGACCTATGGCTACACCTTC. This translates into CASSLEGRGTYGYTF.

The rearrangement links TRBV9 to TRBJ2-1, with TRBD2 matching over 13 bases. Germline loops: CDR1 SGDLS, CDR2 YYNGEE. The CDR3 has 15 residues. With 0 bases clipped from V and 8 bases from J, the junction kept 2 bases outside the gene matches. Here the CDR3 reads CASSVGTSGSHEQFF. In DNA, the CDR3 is TGTGCCAGCAGCGTAGGGACTAGCGGGAGCCATGAGCAGTTCTTC. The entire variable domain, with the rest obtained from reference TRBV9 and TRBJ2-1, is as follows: DSGVTQTPKHLITATGQRVTLRCSPRSGDLSVYWYQQSLDQGLQFLIQYYNGEERAKGNILERFSAQQFPDLHSELNLSSLELGDSALYFCASSVGTSGSHEQFFGPGTRLTVL.

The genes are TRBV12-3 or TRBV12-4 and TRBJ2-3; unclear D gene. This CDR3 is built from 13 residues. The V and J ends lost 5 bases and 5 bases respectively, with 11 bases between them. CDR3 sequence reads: CASSPGPLDTQYF. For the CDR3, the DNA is TGTGCCAGCAGTCCCGGTCCACTAGATACGCAGTATTTT.

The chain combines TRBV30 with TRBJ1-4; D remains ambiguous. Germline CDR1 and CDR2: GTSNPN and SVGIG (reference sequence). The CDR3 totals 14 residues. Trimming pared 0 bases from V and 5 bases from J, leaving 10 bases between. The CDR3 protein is CAWSVRQMNEKLFF. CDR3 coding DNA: TGTGCCTGGAGTGTGCGGCAAATGAATGAAAAACTGTTTTTT.

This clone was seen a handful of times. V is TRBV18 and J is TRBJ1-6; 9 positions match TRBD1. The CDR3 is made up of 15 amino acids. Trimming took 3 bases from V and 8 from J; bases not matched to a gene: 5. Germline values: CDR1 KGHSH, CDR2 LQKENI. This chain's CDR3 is CASSPLGQGDSPLHF. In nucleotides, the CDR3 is TGTGCCAGCTCACCGTTGGGACAGGGAGATTCACCCCTCCACTTT.

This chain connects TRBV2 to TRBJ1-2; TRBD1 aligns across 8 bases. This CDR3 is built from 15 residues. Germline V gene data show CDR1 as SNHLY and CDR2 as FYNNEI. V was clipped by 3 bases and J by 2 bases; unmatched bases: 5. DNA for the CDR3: TGTGCCAGCAGTGATCGGACAGGGACGAACTATGGCTACACCTTC. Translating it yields CASSDRTGTNYGYTF.

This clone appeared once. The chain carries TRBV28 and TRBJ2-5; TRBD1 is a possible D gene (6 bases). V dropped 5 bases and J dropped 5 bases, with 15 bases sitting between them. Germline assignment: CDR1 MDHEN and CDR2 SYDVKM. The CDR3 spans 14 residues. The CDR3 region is CASSPNRVLETQYF. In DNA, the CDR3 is TGTGCCAGCAGTCCAAACAGGGTTCTTGAGACCCAGTACTTC.

CDR3 amino acids: CASRMDRSSYEQYF. In DNA, the CDR3 is TGTGCCAGTAGGATGGACAGGAGCTCCTACGAGCAGTACTTC. The V call is TRBV19, the J call TRBJ2-7; TRBD1 aligns across 7 bases. The CDR3 extends over 14 amino acids. From germline, CDR1 is LNHDA and CDR2 SQIVND (reference sequence). J was trimmed by 0 bases and V by 6 bases; bases with no gene match: 5. Drawing the rest from reference TRBV19 and TRBJ2-7, the complete variable domain is DGGITQSPKYLFRKEGQNVTLSCEQNLNHDAMYWYRQDPGQGLRLIYYSQIVNDFQKGDIAEGYSVSREKKESFPLTVTSAQKNPTAFYLCASRMDRSSYEQYFGPGTRLTVT.

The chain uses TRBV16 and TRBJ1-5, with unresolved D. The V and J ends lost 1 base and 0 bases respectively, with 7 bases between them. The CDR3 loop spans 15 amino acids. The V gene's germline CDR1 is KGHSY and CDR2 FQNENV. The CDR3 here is CASSQFRNSNQPQHF. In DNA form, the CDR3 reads TGTGCCAGCAGCCAATTTCGAAATAGCAATCAGCCCCAGCATTTT.

CDR3 nucleotide sequence: TGTGCCAGCCAAGGGAGGGACACCGGGGAGCTGTTTTTT. Translating it yields CASQGRDTGELFF. The chain has TRBV6-5 and TRBJ2-2; 7 bases are shared with TRBD2. After removal of 8 bases from V and 3 bases from J, the junction contained 3 bases not matched to a gene. Germline V gene data show CDR1 as MNHEY and CDR2 as SVGAGI. The CDR3 sequence is 13 residues long.

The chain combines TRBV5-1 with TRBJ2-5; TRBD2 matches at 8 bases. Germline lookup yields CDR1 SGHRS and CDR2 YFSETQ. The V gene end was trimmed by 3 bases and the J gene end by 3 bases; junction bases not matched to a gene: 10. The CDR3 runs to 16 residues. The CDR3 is CASSWGLSGSEETQYF. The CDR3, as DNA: TGCGCCAGCAGCTGGGGACTAAGCGGGAGTGAAGAGACCCAGTACTTC.

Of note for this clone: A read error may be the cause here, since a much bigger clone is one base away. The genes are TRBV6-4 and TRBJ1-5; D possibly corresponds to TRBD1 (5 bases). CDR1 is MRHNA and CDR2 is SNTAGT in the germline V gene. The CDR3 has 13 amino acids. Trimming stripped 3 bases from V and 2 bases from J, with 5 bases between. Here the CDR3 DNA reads TGTGCCAGCAGTGAGGGGGGCAATCAGCCCCAGCATTTT. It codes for CASSEGGNQPQHF.

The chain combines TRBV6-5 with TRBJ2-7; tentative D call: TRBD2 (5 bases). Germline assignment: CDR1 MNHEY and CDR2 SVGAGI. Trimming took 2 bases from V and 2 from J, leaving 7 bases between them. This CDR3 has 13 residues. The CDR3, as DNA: TGTGCCAGCAGTTACGACGGGGCCTACGAGCAGTACTTC. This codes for CASSYDGAYEQYF.

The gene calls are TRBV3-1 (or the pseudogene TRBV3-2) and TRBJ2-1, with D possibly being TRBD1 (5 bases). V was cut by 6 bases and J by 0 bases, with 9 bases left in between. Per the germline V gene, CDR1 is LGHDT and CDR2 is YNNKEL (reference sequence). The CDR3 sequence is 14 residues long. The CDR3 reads CASRQGSSYNEQFF. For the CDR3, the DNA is TGTGCCAGCAGGCAGGGTAGCTCCTACAATGAGCAGTTCTTC.